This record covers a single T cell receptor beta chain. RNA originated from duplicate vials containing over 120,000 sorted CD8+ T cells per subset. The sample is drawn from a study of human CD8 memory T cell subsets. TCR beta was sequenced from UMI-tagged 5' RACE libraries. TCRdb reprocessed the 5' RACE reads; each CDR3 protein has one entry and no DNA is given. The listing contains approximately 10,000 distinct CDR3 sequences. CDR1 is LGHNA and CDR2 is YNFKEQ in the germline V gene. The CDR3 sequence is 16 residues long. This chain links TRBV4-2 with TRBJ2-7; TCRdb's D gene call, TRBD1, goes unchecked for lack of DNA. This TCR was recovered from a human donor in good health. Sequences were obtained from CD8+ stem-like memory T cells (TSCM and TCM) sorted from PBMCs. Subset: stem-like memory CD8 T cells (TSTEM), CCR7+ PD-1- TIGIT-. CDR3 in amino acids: CASSQEGQGAYYEQYF.